The entry below gives a single T cell receptor beta chain sequence along with its context. The entry originates in a study of cytomegalovirus exposure and HLA in healthy donors. The CDR3 is 13 amino acids. Vbeta (60) and Jbeta (13) primers were used in the PCR. The assay was immunoSEQ multiplex PCR, and TCRdb's table has in-frame clones only and misses some. The top ten clones hold 7.8% of a sample with about 110,000 clones, 60% to 75% of them seen once. This chain connects TRBV12-2 to TRBJ1-5; no check of the table's D call, TRBD1, against the DNA was made. TRBV12-2 is a pseudogene locus. The TCR originated in a man aged 25 to 40 in good health and CMV-seronegative. The sample consisted of PBMCs. CDR3: CASLLKQGAAQHF. In DNA form, the CDR3 reads TGTGCAAGTCTCCTAAAACAGGGGGCGGCCCAGCATTTT.